This T cell receptor (beta chain) derives from a study of blood T cell repertoires in COVID-19. Study-level information: Sources were T cells, B-cell-depleted T cells, or PBMCs; the material itself was cDNA or gDNA.

This clone was seen only a few times. Profiled with immunoSEQ multiplex PCR; TCRdb holds only in-frame clones, not every one. The data show roughly 250,000 clones, approximately 90% seen once. Sequencing was carried out using peripheral blood. The sequence was collected from a woman aged 40 to 50 who had recovered from COVID-19.

The CDR3 reads CASSLVASGLNTGELFF. DNA of the CDR3: TGCGCCAGCAGCTTGGTGGCTAGCGGGTTGAACACCGGGGAGCTGTTTTTT. This sequence joins TRBV5-1 and TRBJ2-2; 8 nucleotides agree with TRBD2. Germline lookup yields CDR1 SGHRS and CDR2 YFSETQ. V was pared by 0 bases and J by 1 base, with 5 bases of the junction left unmatched. The CDR3 loop spans 17 amino acids.